These 25 T cell receptor beta chains were sequenced from one sample in a study of T cell responses to AZD1222 COVID-19 vaccine. Assay: immunoSEQ multiplex PCR; the TCRdb copy retains only in-frame clones and omits some. Seen here are some 90,000 clones, around nine tenths observed once, and the top ten hold 13%. Sequences were derived from peripheral blood, sampled on day 0 of AZD1222 vaccination. These receptors all come from an adult in good health.

The chain carries TRBV12-3 or TRBV12-4 and TRBJ2-4, with D perhaps matching TRBD2 (5 bases). The CDR3 sequence is 13 residues long. V was pared by 0 bases and J by 7 bases, with 7 bases between. In DNA, the CDR3 is TGTGCCAGCAGTTTAGCTAGCGCGAACATTCAGTACTTC. This encodes CASSLASANIQYF.

V usage is TRBV7-2 and J usage is TRBJ1-1; D uncertain. V was clipped by 4 bases and J by 1 base, with 13 bases between them. The CDR3 sequence is 15 residues long. Germline lookup yields CDR1 SGHTA and CDR2 FQGNSA. The DNA of the CDR3 is TGTGCCAGCAGCTCTGATTTCCGACAGAACACTGAAGCTTTCTTT. Translating gives CASSSDFRQNTEAFF.

In its sample, this clone was seen a few times. V is TRBV7-9 and J is TRBJ1-2; D call uncertain. The CDR3 extends over 14 amino acids. Germline lookup yields CDR1 SEHNR and CDR2 FQNEAQ (reference sequence). With 1 base removed from V and 6 bases from J, the gap between germline ends came to 12 bases. The CDR3, as DNA: TGTGCCAGCAGCTTAGGAGACCCGTGGGATGGCTACACCTTC. Its translation: CASSLGDPWDGYTF. Based on the CDR3 plus reference TRBV7-9 and TRBJ1-2, the full variable domain is DTGVSQNPRHKITKRGQNVTFRCDPISEHNRLYWYRQTLGQGPEFLTYFQNEAQLEKSRLLSDRFSAERPKGSFSTLEIQRTEQGDSAMYLCASSLGDPWDGYTFGSGTRLTVV.

Written as DNA, the CDR3 is TGTGCCAGCAGCTTAGACATGGACACTGAAGCTTTCTTT. Encoded protein: CASSLDMDTEAFF. The chain couples TRBV7-2 to TRBJ1-1; D remains unclear. This CDR3 is 13 amino acids long. V was pared by 1 base and J by 3 bases, with 6 bases between. Germline V gives CDR1 SGHTA, CDR2 FQGNSA.

This chain connects TRBV7-3 to TRBJ2-1, with TRBD1 identical over 7 bases. The CDR3 sequence is 16 residues long. The V gene's germline CDR1 is SGHTA and CDR2 FQGTGA. With V trimmed by 5 bases and J by 0 bases, 7 bases remained unmatched. CDR3 loop: CASSPTTGNSYNEQFF. DNA for the CDR3: TGTGCCAGCAGCCCAACGACAGGGAACTCCTACAATGAGCAGTTCTTC. Full variable domain (outside the CDR3, taken from reference TRBV7-3 and TRBJ2-1): GAGVSQTPSNKVTEKGKYVELRCDPISGHTALYWYRQSLGQGPEFLIYFQGTGAADDSGLPNDRFFAVRPEGSVSTLKIQRTERGDSAVYLCASSPTTGNSYNEQFFGPGTRLTVL.

V is TRBV2 and J is TRBJ2-2, with D perhaps assigned TRBD1 or TRBD2 (6 bases each). This CDR3 region has 16 residues. CDR1 is SNHLY and CDR2 is FYNNEI in the germline V gene. Trimming cost V 3 bases and J 5 bases, with 16 bases left between them. This CDR3 reads CASSDRGQRRTGELFF. CDR3 sequence (DNA): TGTGCCAGCAGTGATCGGGGGCAGCGCAGAACCGGGGAGCTGTTTTTT.

V is TRBV27 and J is TRBJ2-7, with TRBD1 matching 9 bases. The CDR3 is made up of 15 amino acids. CDR1 and CDR2 (germline): MNHEY, SMNVEV (reference sequence). V trimming: 3 bases; J trimming: 4 bases; junction bases outside the gene matches: 7. The CDR3: CASSFAGTGKYEQYF. DNA of the CDR3: TGTGCCAGCAGTTTTGCCGGGACAGGGAAGTACGAGCAGTACTTC.

For this clone: Its ends do not fully match the called genes, so a read error is possible. V usage is TRBV3-1 (or the pseudogene TRBV3-2) and J usage is TRBJ2-7; D possibly uses TRBD1 or TRBD2 (5 bases each). The CDR3 extends over 14 amino acids. CDR1 is LGHDT and CDR2 is YNNKEL in the germline V gene (reference sequence). For the CDR3, the DNA is TGTGCCAGCAGTCCCGGGACGGCCTCCCACGAGCAGTACTTC. It codes for CASSPGTASHEQYF.

The V and J genes are TRBV7-2 and TRBJ2-3; TRBD2 aligns across 9 bases. This CDR3 is 15 amino acids long. J was trimmed by 5 bases and V by 5 bases; bases with no gene match: 8. CDR1 SGHTA and CDR2 FQGNSA come from the germline V gene. CDR3 coding DNA: TGTGCCAGCAGCCGCAGCGGGGGGCCCGGAGATACGCAGTATTTT. Amino acids: CASSRSGGPGDTQYF. Variable domain in full (rest from reference TRBV7-2 and TRBJ2-3): GAGVSQSPSNKVTEKGKDVELRCDPISGHTALYWYRQSLGQGLEFLIYFQGNSAPDKSGLPSDRFSAERTGGSVSTLTIQRTQQEDSAVYLCASSRSGGPGDTQYFGPGTRLTVL.

This chain connects TRBV27 to TRBJ1-1; 9 nucleotides match TRBD1. V was pared by 3 bases and J by 4 bases, with 6 bases of the junction left unmatched. Germline-derived CDR1 and CDR2 are MNHEY and SMNVEV (reference sequence). The CDR3 sequence is 15 residues long. The CDR3 DNA reads TGTGCCAGCAGTTTGGGGACAGGGATGAGCACTGAAGCTTTCTTT. As protein: CASSLGTGMSTEAFF.

The V gene is TRBV5-4, the J gene TRBJ1-2, with a weak D call TRBD1 (5 bases). Trimming took off 4 bases at V and 1 base at J, with 11 bases between the two ends. Germline V gene data show CDR1 as SGHNT and CDR2 as YYREEE (reference sequence). The CDR3 is made up of 14 amino acids. This CDR3 reads CASSAFQGNYGYTF. The CDR3 nucleotides are TGTGCCAGCAGCGCATTCCAGGGTAACTATGGCTACACCTTC. The complete variable domain, with remaining parts taken from reference TRBV5-4 and TRBJ1-2, reads ETGVTQSPTHLIKTRGQQVTLRCSSQSGHNTVSWYQQALGQGPQFIFQYYREEENGRGNFPPRFSGLQFPNYSSELNVNALELDDSALYLCASSAFQGNYGYTFGSGTRLTVV.

The chain has TRBV7-8 and TRBJ2-3; 11 bases line up with TRBD2. Germline V lookup: CDR1 SGHVS, CDR2 FQNEAQ. The V segment lost 5 bases and the J segment 2 bases; nucleotides outside the gene matches: 9. The CDR3 covers 17 residues. CDR3 amino acids: CASSALGTSGNTDTQYF. Written as DNA, the CDR3 is TGTGCCAGCAGCGCCCTCGGGACTAGCGGAAACACAGATACGCAGTATTTT.

V is TRBV7-2 and J is TRBJ1-2, with 8 bases matching TRBD1. Per the germline V gene, CDR1 is SGHTA and CDR2 is FQGNSA. The CDR3 is 15 amino acids. V dropped 1 base and J dropped 3; count of bases not matched to a gene: 4. The CDR3 loop is CASSLDGQGHYGYTF. CDR3 sequence (DNA): TGTGCCAGCAGCTTAGATGGACAGGGCCACTATGGCTACACCTTC.

The CDR3 loop reads CASSLRGDGYNEKLFF. The CDR3 nucleotides read TGTGCCAGCAGCTTAAGGGGGGACGGATATAATGAAAAACTGTTTTTT. The rearrangement links TRBV7-9 to TRBJ1-4, with D perhaps TRBD1 (6 bases). CDR3 length equals 16 residues. CDR1 is SEHNR, CDR2 FQNEAQ, per germline (reference sequence). Trimming took off 2 bases at V and 4 bases at J, with 14 bases between the two ends.

This chain connects TRBV29-1 to TRBJ1-1; D is undetermined. The CDR3 runs to 12 residues. Per the germline V gene, CDR1 is SQVTM and CDR2 is ANQGSEA. V gave up 0 bases and J gave up 4 bases, with 6 bases separating them. The CDR3 reads CSVEDAGTEAFF. The CDR3, as DNA: TGCAGCGTTGAAGATGCCGGCACTGAAGCTTTCTTT.

This clone turned up a few times. This chain links TRBV6-1 with TRBJ2-7, with 8 bases that match TRBD1. V shed 2 bases, J shed 5 bases, and the junction held 5 bases outside the gene matches. The CDR3 is 14 amino acids. Looked up from germline, CDR1 is MNHNS and CDR2 is SASEGT. The CDR3 protein is CASSEQGASNEQYF. The CDR3 DNA sequence: TGTGCCAGCAGTGAACAGGGGGCGTCTAACGAGCAGTACTTC.

The V and J genes are TRBV19 and TRBJ1-1; D perhaps matches TRBD1 (6 bases). Trimming took 7 bases from V and 5 from J, leaving 14 bases between them. Per germline, CDR1 LNHDA and CDR2 SQIVND (reference sequence). CDR3 length equals 13 residues. The CDR3 DNA reads as TGTGCCAGTACCCCTGGGCAGGGGACTGAAGCTTTCTTT. Translating gives CASTPGQGTEAFF.

This chain joins TRBV29-1 and TRBJ2-1; perhaps TRBD2 as D (5 bases). Germline V gives CDR1 SQVTM, CDR2 ANQGSEA. V was trimmed by 5 bases and J by 8 bases, leaving 16 bases between them. The CDR3 runs to 13 residues. The CDR3 spells CSVWWELWDEQFF. As DNA, the CDR3 is TGCAGCGTTTGGTGGGAGTTGTGGGATGAGCAGTTCTTC.

CDR3 nucleotides: TGTGCCAGCAGCTTAGGGGCAGGGAGAGAGACCCAGTACTTC. Protein product: CASSLGAGRETQYF. The J gene is TRBJ2-5, the V gene TRBV7-2; D is possibly TRBD1 or TRBD2 (5 bases each). This CDR3 spans 14 amino acids. Germline loops: CDR1 SGHTA, CDR2 FQGNSA. Trimming cost V 1 base and J 4 bases, with 10 bases left between them.

This clone has only one observation. The genes are TRBV28 and TRBJ1-6; 9 positions match TRBD1. The junction had 4 bases not matched to a gene; V was cut back by 6 bases and J by 7 bases. CDR1 MDHEN and CDR2 SYDVKM come from the germline V gene. This CDR3 has 14 amino acids. DNA for the CDR3: TGTGCCAGCAGGAAACAGGGGGCGAATTCACCCCTCCACTTT. Residues: CASRKQGANSPLHF.

The rearrangement links TRBV5-1 to TRBJ2-5; D remains unclear. Per the germline V gene, CDR1 is SGHRS and CDR2 is YFSETQ. V lost 2 bases and J lost 2, with 13 bases in between. The CDR3 extends over 15 amino acids. CDR3 amino acids: CASSFGPTSQETQYF. CDR3 in DNA: TGCGCCAGCAGCTTCGGTCCGACCTCACAAGAGACCCAGTACTTC.

The chain employs TRBV7-3 and TRBJ1-3; TRBD1 agrees at 8 bases. The CDR3 sequence is 15 residues long. Germline V gene sequence: CDR1 SGHTA, CDR2 FQGTGA. V dropped 2 bases and J dropped 2; count of bases not matched to a gene: 2. In DNA form, the CDR3 reads TGTGCCAGCAGCTTAGGGGGACAGGCTGGAAACACCATATATTTT. Amino acid sequence: CASSLGGQAGNTIYF.

CDR3 residues: CASSQDQTREKLFF. The CDR3 nucleotides are TGTGCCAGCAGCCAAGATCAGACTCGGGAAAAACTGTTTTTT. The chain recombines TRBV3-1 (or the pseudogene TRBV3-2) with TRBJ1-4; D is uncertain. CDR1 and CDR2 from the germline V gene are LGHDT and YNNKEL (reference sequence). The CDR3 totals 14 residues. Trimming stripped 0 bases from V and 8 bases from J, with 10 bases between.

This chain joins TRBV12-3 or TRBV12-4 and TRBJ2-7; D remains ambiguous. There are 10 residues in the CDR3. V lost 3 bases, J lost 3 bases, and 0 bases lay in between. The CDR3 here is CASSFYEQYF. DNA of the CDR3: TGTGCCAGCAGTTTCTACGAGCAGTACTTC.

The V and J genes are TRBV5-8 and TRBJ1-4; 9 bases map to TRBD1. Germline lookup yields CDR1 SGHTS and CDR2 YDEGEE. The length of the CDR3 is 18 residues. Trimming removed 3 bases from V and 9 bases from J; junction bases left unmatched: 18. The CDR3 nucleotides are TGTGCCAGCAGCTATCCGGGACAGGGCCTGACTTGGACACAAAAACTGTTTTTT. It yields the protein CASSYPGQGLTWTQKLFF.